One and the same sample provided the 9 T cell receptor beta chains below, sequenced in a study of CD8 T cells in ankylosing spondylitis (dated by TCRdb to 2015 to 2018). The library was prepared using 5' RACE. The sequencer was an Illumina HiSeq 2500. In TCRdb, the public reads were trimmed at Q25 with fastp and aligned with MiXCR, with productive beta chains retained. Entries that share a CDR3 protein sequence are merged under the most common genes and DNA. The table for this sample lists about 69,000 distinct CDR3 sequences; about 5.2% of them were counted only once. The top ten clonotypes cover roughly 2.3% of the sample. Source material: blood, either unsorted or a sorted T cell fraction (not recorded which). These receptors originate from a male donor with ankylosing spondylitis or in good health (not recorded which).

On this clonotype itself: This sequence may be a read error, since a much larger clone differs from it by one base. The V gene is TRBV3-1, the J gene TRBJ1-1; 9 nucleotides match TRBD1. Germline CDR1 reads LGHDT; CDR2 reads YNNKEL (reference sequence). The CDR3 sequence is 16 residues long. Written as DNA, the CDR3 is TGTGTCAGCAGCCCGGACAGGGGTACCCCAAGGACTGAAGCTTTCTTT. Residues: CVSSPDRGTPRTEAFF. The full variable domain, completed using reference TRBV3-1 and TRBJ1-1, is DTAVSQTPKYLVTQMGNDKSIKCEQNLGHDTMYWYKQDSKKFLKIMFSYNNKELIINETVPNRFSPKSPDKAHLNLHINSLELGDSAVYFCVSSPDRGTPRTEAFFGQGTRLTVV.

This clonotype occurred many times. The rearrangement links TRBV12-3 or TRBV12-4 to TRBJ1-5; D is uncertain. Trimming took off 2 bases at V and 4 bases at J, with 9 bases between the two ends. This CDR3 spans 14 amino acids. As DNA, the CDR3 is TGTGCCAGCAGTTTAATGGGTTGGAATCAGCCCCAGCATTTT. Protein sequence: CASSLMGWNQPQHF.

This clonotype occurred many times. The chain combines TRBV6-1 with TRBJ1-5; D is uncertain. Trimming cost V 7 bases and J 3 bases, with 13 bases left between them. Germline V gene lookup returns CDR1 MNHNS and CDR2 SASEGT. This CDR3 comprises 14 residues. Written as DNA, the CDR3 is TGTGCCAGCATCCAGGAACAGAACAATCAGCCCCAGCATTTT. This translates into CASIQEQNNQPQHF.

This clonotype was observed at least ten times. In DNA, the CDR3 is TGCAGTGCTCCCGGGACTAGGGATTCAGATACGCAGTATTTT. It translates to CSAPGTRDSDTQYF. The chain couples TRBV20-1 to TRBJ2-3, with 8 bases aligning to TRBD2. Germline lookup yields CDR1 DFQATT and CDR2 SNEGSKA (reference sequence). The CDR3 runs 14 residues. With 5 bases clipped from V and 4 bases from J, the junction kept 8 bases outside the gene matches.

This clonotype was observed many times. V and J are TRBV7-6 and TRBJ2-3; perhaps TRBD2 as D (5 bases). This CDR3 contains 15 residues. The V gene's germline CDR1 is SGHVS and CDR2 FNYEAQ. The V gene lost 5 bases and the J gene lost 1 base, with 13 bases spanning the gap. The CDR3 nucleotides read TGTGCCAGCAGCCCCTTCCTGGGAGGCACAGATACGCAGTATTTT. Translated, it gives CASSPFLGGTDTQYF.

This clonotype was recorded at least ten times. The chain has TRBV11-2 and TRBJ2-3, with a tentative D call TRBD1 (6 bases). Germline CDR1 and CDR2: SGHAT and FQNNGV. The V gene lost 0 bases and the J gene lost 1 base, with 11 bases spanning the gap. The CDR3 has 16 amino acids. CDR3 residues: CASSLEFGGGTDTQYF. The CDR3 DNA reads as TGTGCCAGCAGCTTAGAATTTGGGGGCGGCACAGATACGCAGTATTTT.

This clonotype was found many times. CDR3 DNA: TGCAGTGCTAGAGACGAAGGGCCCCAGCATTTT. This gives the protein CSARDEGPQHF. J is TRBJ1-5 and V is TRBV20-1, with no clear D. The germline V and J ends were trimmed by 0 bases and 9 bases, with 6 bases remaining between them. Germline V gives CDR1 DFQATT, CDR2 SNEGSKA (reference sequence). The CDR3 is 11 amino acids.

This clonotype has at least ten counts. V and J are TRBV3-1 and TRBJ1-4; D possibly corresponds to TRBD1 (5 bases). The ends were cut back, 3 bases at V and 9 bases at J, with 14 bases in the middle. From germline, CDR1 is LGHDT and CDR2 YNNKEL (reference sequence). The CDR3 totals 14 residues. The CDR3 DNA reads TGTGCCAGCAGCCAGGAGGGGAGGGGACAAAAACTGTTTTTT. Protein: CASSQEGRGQKLFF.

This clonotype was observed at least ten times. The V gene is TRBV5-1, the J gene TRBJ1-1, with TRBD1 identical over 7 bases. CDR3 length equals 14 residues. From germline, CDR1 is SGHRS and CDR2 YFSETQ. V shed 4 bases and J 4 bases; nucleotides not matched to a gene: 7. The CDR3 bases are TGCGCCAGCAGCCATCCCGACAGGGCCACTGAAGCTTTCTTT. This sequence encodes CASSHPDRATEAFF.